This T cell receptor beta chain derives from a study of post-analysis software for immune sequencing data (dated by TCRdb to the mid-2010s). For the wider study: Relapsing-remitting, secondary progressive and progressive-relapsing multiple sclerosis were recorded as disease courses, and subtype annotation was lacking for some patients. A subset of samples was prepared in parallel using single-end sample barcoding, then pooled and co-amplified after Illumina adapter ligation. Patient repertoires were compared against 11 to 12 previously published healthy control repertoires from donors aged roughly 6 to 25 years.

TCR beta repertoires were profiled from peripheral blood of approximately 13 young patients with multiple sclerosis to demonstrate the VDJtools post-analysis software. The multiple sclerosis patients were children and adolescents between roughly 6 and 16 years of age. A note on this clonotype: The antigen this receptor binds is unknown. No much larger clone exists at a distance of one base, and base qualities are not known.

The library was prepared using PCR. Sequencing used an Illumina HiSeq 2500. To reduce PCR and sequencing biases, unique molecular identifiers were incorporated into the TCR beta cDNA libraries. Every 1 to 10 million input T cells yielded approximately 500,000 cDNA molecules, meaning each molecule approximated one T cell. Patient libraries were prepared and sequenced with the same protocol used for the earlier healthy control dataset. Within a given batch, samples were prepared together, multiplexed and sequenced on the same HiSeq lane. On the authors' methods: MIGEC was used to process the raw barcoded reads, and molecular identifier groups with only a single read were discarded before consensus assembly and CDR3 extraction. Clonotype tables were post-analysed with VDJtools, normalizing diversity by down-sampling all datasets to the smallest sample size. In repertoire overlap clustering, CDR3 amino acid sequences, but not nucleotide sequences, were matched to correct batch-related cross-sample contamination. The raw public reads went through TCRdb reprocessing: fastp at Q25, MiXCR clone calling, in-frame beta chains kept. Entries that share a CDR3 protein sequence are merged under the most common genes and DNA. The V and J calls and clone size are TCRdb's, not the authors'. In this sample the table shows some 450,000 distinct CDR3 sequences, roughly 45% of which occur a single time. The top ten clonotypes cover 9% to 14% of the sample.

Beyond this particular receptor, the publication reports: The multiple sclerosis patient group was slightly younger than the control group. Direct clustering with F measure showed strong co-clustering of samples prepared in the same batch, prompting a batch-effect correction. Normalized Chao1 diversity was significantly lower in multiple sclerosis patients than controls, suggesting substantial peripheral T-cell clonal expansion.

The TCR comes from a girl aged 5-17 years with multiple sclerosis. The sequenced sample was blood.

Here is the DNA: TGCAGCGTTGCCCAACTGCTCCAGGGCGGGGAAGCTTTCTTT. Its protein is CSVAQLLQGGEAFF. Here the chain combines TRBV29-1 and TRBJ1-1, and the D gene may be TRBD1, 5 bases matching. V and J lose 4 bases and 8 bases, and a span of 20 bases separates them. The CDR3 measures 14 amino acids from cysteine to phenylalanine. The CDR3 DNA has 42 bases and is translated from base 1. Reading the germline V gene gives CDR1 SQVTM and CDR2 ANQGSEA.